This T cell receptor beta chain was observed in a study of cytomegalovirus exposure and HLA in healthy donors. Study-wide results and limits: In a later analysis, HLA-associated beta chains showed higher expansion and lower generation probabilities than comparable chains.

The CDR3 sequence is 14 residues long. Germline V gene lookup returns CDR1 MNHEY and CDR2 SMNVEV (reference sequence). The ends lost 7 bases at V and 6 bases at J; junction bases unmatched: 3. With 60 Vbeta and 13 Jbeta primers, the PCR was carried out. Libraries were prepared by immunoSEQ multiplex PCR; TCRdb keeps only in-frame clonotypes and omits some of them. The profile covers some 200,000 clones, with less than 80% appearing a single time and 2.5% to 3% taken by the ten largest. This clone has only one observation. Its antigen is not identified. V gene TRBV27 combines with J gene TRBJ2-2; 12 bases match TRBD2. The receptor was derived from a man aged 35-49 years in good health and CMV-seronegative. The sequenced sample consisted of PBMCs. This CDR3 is CASTSGRASGELFF. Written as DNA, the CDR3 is TGTGCCAGCACTAGCGGGAGGGCCTCCGGGGAGCTGTTTTTT.